These T cell receptor beta chains were read from a single sample in a study of shared clonotypes between healthy human individuals. TCRdb's copy holds only in-frame clones and misses some; the assay was immunoSEQ multiplex PCR. The sample yields roughly 2 million clones, under 97% seen once. Sequenced material: naive CD4+ T cells sorted from blood. The receptor source for this set is a man aged 18 to 29 in good health. CDR3s include the opening cysteine and the closing phenylalanine or tryptophan. D genes are given only for firm matches. For some rows the clone size is stated as once, few or many, or as a class when expanded; others skip it.

NA	TRBV4-1	13	NA	TRBJ1-4	CASSQADNEKLFF	TGCGCCAGCAGCCAGGCCGATAATGAAAAACTGTTTTTT
NA	TRBV27	15	NA	TRBJ1-3	CASSSRPSSGNTIYF	TGTGCCAGCAGTTCCCGGCCGAGCTCTGGAAACACCATATATTTT
NA	TRBV18	14	NA	TRBJ2-3	CASSATPGTDTQYF	TGTGCCAGCTCAGCAACCCCGGGTACAGATACGCAGTATTTT
TRBD1	TRBV7-2	16	NA	TRBJ1-3	CASSFSDRHSGNTIYF	TGTGCCAGCAGCTTTTCGGACAGGCACTCTGGAAACACCATATATTTT
TRBD2	TRBV28	15	NA	TRBJ2-5	CASSLTSGGRETQYF	TGTGCCAGCAGTTTAACTAGCGGGGGAAGGGAGACCCAGTACTTC
NA	TRBV11-2	15	NA	TRBJ2-1	CASSLYRLTYNEQFF	TGTGCCAGCAGCTTATACCGGCTAACGTACAATGAGCAGTTCTTC
NA	TRBV6-7	15	NA	TRBJ1-5	CASSPSADSNQPQHF	TGTGCCAGCAGCCCCTCAGCAGATAGCAATCAGCCCCAGCATTTT
NA	TRBV15	13	NA	TRBJ1-5	CATSRNKDQPQHF	TGTGCCACCAGCAGGAACAAAGATCAGCCCCAGCATTTT
NA	TRBV7-2	14	NA	TRBJ2-7	CASSLQVPVDEQYF	TGTGCCAGCAGCTTACAAGTCCCAGTCGACGAGCAGTACTTC
NA	TRBV27	15	once	TRBJ2-3	CASSLRGGGADTQYF	TGTGCCAGCAGTCTACGGGGCGGGGGCGCAGATACGCAGTATTTT
NA	TRBV30	13	NA	TRBJ1-4	CAWSTGVNEKLFF	TGTGCCTGGAGTACGGGGGTTAATGAAAAACTGTTTTTT
NA	TRBV29-1	15	NA	TRBJ2-3	CSVGQGLRYGDTQYF	TGCAGCGTAGGTCAGGGGCTACGGTACGGGGATACGCAGTATTTT
NA	TRBV19	12	NA	TRBJ2-7	CASSIPFGEQYF	TGTGCCAGTAGTATCCCCTTCGGTGAGCAGTACTTC
NA	TRBV29-1	13	NA	TRBJ1-4	CSVSGGASEKLFF	TGCAGCGTGTCGGGGGGAGCAAGTGAAAAACTGTTTTTT
NA	TRBV7-2	15	NA	TRBJ1-5	CASSLDGRYNQPQHF	TGTGCCAGCAGCTTAGATGGGAGGTACAATCAGCCCCAGCATTTT
TRBD1	TRBV4-1	15	NA	TRBJ1-5	CASSQGDRDNQPQHF	TGCGCCAGCAGCCAAGGGGACAGGGACAATCAGCCCCAGCATTTT
NA	TRBV6-5	16	once	TRBJ2-2	CASSSLENREHRELFF	TGTGCCAGCAGTTCCCTAGAAAACAGGGAACACCGGGAGCTGTTTTTT
TRBD2	TRBV28	14	NA	TRBJ2-1	CASGRTRSYNEQFF	TGTGCCAGCGGTCGGACTAGGTCCTACAATGAGCAGTTCTTC
TRBD2	TRBV18	15	NA	TRBJ2-1	CASSPWGLAGVEQFF	TGTGCCAGCTCACCATGGGGACTAGCGGGTGTTGAGCAGTTCTTC
TRBD1	TRBV7-2	15	NA	TRBJ1-2	CASSLNTGTGQGYTF	TGTGCCAGCAGCTTAAATACCGGGACAGGGCAGGGCTACACCTTC
NA	TRBV10-2	13	NA	TRBJ1-3	CASSLQGGNTIYF	TGCGCCAGCAGTTTACAGGGTGGAAACACCATATATTTT
TRBD1	TRBV10-2	16	NA	TRBJ1-2	CASSESRTGGAGGYTF	TGCGCCAGCAGTGAGTCGCGGACAGGGGGCGCGGGGGGCTACACCTTC
TRBD2	TRBV5-6	15	NA	TRBJ2-7	CASSLVGLAGGEQYF	TGTGCCAGCAGCTTGGTAGGCCTAGCGGGCGGAGAGCAGTACTTC
NA	TRBV2	15	NA	TRBJ1-5	CASSPGYGGNQPQHF	TGTGCCAGCAGTCCCGGTTATGGTGGCAATCAGCCCCAGCATTTT
NA	TRBV7-9	13	NA	TRBJ2-3	CASSPRGGDTQYF	TGTGCCAGCAGCCCTAGAGGTGGGGATACGCAGTATTTT
NA	TRBV5-1	13	NA	TRBJ2-7	CASSPGQILEQYF	TGCGCCAGCAGCCCCGGACAGATCCTCGAGCAGTACTTC
NA	TRBV5-6	14	NA	TRBJ1-1	CASSLGTLVPEAFF	TGTGCCAGCAGCTTGGGAACATTGGTTCCTGAAGCTTTCTTT
TRBD2	TRBV11-2	17	NA	TRBJ2-2	CASSPRTSRFNTGELFF	TGTGCCAGCAGCCCGCGGACTAGCCGATTTAACACCGGGGAGCTGTTTTTT
TRBD2	TRBV5-1	16	NA	TRBJ2-3	CASSLEAGGPSDTQYF	TGCGCCAGCAGCTTGGAAGCGGGAGGGCCCTCAGATACGCAGTATTTT
NA	TRBV18	15	once	TRBJ1-5	CASSTNVGPGQPQHF	TGTGCCAGCTCAACGAATGTTGGGCCTGGTCAGCCCCAGCATTTT
NA	TRBV5-6	12	NA	TRBJ2-7	CASSYALYEQYF	TGTGCCAGCAGCTACGCCCTGTACGAGCAGTACTTC
TRBD1	TRBV6-1	14	NA	TRBJ1-3	CASRGTGLGNTIYF	TGTGCCAGCAGGGGGACAGGGCTGGGAAACACCATATATTTT
NA	TRBV6-5	14	NA	TRBJ1-2	CASSYTLGSYGYTF	TGTGCCAGCAGTTACACCCTGGGGAGCTATGGCTACACCTTC
NA	TRBV2	14	NA	TRBJ2-4	CASSDRVAKNIQYF	TGTGCCAGCAGTGACAGGGTAGCCAAAAACATTCAGTACTTC
TRBD1	TRBV2	14	NA	TRBJ1-2	CASSPDREGYGYTF	TGTGCCAGCAGCCCCGACAGGGAAGGCTATGGCTACACCTTC